This record covers a single TCR beta chain. Its antigen is as yet unknown. The data were taken from a study of T cells after posttransplantation cyclophosphamide. Sampled 1 year posttransplant, controls received myeloablative marrow transplants, methotrexate and a calcineurin inhibitor. Points from the study as a whole: After PTCy, TRB diversity resembled that of CNI/methotrexate controls. Later post-transplant blood repertoires were often dominated by donor CD8+ memory clones. Tissue-infiltrating T cells from skin or gut overlapped little with blood T cells.

V was shortened by 4 bases and J by 3 bases, with 13 bases between the two germline ends. There are 14 residues in the CDR3. Germline CDR1 and CDR2: SGHRS and YFSETQ. TCRdb's copy holds only in-frame clones and misses some; the assay was immunoSEQ multiplex PCR. The data contain roughly 15,000 clones, roughly 80% of them singletons. The rearrangement joins TRBV5-1 to TRBJ1-1; D might be TRBD1 (6 bases). The receptor comes from a male patient in his 30s who received an allogeneic stem cell transplant from an unrelated donor, was CMV-positive, and had acute and chronic GVHD. A subset of T cells may come from the graft donor. The sample was PBMCs, taken 441 days after allogeneic stem cell transplant with calcineurin inhibitor and methotrexate. CDR3 coding DNA: TGCGCCAGCAGCCCTGAAGGGACACACACTGAAGCTTTCTTT. This sequence encodes CASSPEGTHTEAFF.